A selection of T cell receptor beta chains follows, all from one sample in a study of T cell changes during pregnancy in multiple sclerosis. Profiling relied on immunoSEQ multiplex PCR, and the TCRdb table lists in-frame clones only, not all of them. The table has 60,000 to 85,000 clones, about 94% seen once. Material: peripheral blood, obtained in the third trimester of pregnancy. These receptors were taken from a female donor with multiple sclerosis, enrolled in a pregnancy study. Both conserved end residues are part of each CDR3. The order of the fields is V gene, J gene, clone size, D gene, CDR3 DNA, CDR3 protein. D genes are given only for firm matches. Clone size appears in some rows only: once, few, many, or a class for an expanded clone.

v_gene: TRBV6-6; j_gene: TRBJ2-4; abundance: NA; d_gene: NA; CDR3nt: TGTGCCAGCAGTTCAGGGGTGACCAAAAACATTCAGTACTTC; CDR3aa: CASSSGVTKNIQYF
v_gene: TRBV7-2; j_gene: TRBJ2-5; abundance: NA; d_gene: NA; CDR3nt: TGTGCCAGCAACGTAGGGGCGGCGGAGACCCAGTACTTC; CDR3aa: CASNVGAAETQYF
v_gene: TRBV9; j_gene: TRBJ1-2; abundance: NA; d_gene: TRBD1; CDR3nt: TGTGCCAGCAGCGAATCTACAGGGGTCGATGGCTACACCTTC; CDR3aa: CASSESTGVDGYTF
v_gene: TRBV7-2; j_gene: TRBJ2-5; abundance: NA; d_gene: NA; CDR3nt: TGTGCCAGCAGTCCTACTCGAGGCCAAGAGACCCAGTACTTC; CDR3aa: CASSPTRGQETQYF
v_gene: TRBV29-1; j_gene: TRBJ2-2; abundance: NA; d_gene: TRBD1; CDR3nt: TGCAGCGTTCGGACAGGGTCGGGCACCGGGGAGCTGTTTTTT; CDR3aa: CSVRTGSGTGELFF
v_gene: TRBV7-2; j_gene: TRBJ2-3; abundance: NA; d_gene: NA; CDR3nt: TGTGCCAGCAGCTTAGCGAGGATCACAGATACGCAGTATTTT; CDR3aa: CASSLARITDTQYF
v_gene: TRBV6-1; j_gene: TRBJ2-7; abundance: NA; d_gene: NA; CDR3nt: TGTGCCAGCAGTGAATCCGCCAGGTCCTTGCCCGAGCAGTACTTC; CDR3aa: CASSESARSLPEQYF
v_gene: TRBV6-1; j_gene: TRBJ2-5; abundance: once; d_gene: NA; CDR3nt: TGTGCCAGCAGTGAAGGGGGCAGGGAGACCCAGTACTTC; CDR3aa: CASSEGGRETQYF
v_gene: TRBV7-2; j_gene: TRBJ2-7; abundance: NA; d_gene: NA; CDR3nt: TGTGCCAGCAGCTTAGGGCAGGGCCTCACCTACGAGCAGTACTTC; CDR3aa: CASSLGQGLTYEQYF
v_gene: TRBV5-1; j_gene: TRBJ1-6; abundance: NA; d_gene: TRBD1; CDR3nt: TGCGCCAGCAGCGCGACGACAGGGAACAATTCACCCCTCCACTTT; CDR3aa: CASSATTGNNSPLHF
v_gene: TRBV7-2; j_gene: TRBJ2-2; abundance: NA; d_gene: TRBD2; CDR3nt: TGTGCCAGCAGCGACTCCGGGACTAGCATCCGGGAGCTGTTTTTT; CDR3aa: CASSDSGTSIRELFF
v_gene: TRBV5-1; j_gene: TRBJ2-1; abundance: NA; d_gene: NA; CDR3nt: TGCGCCAGCAGCTTGGCGAGGGGGGGGCGTCAGTTCTTC; CDR3aa: CASSLARGGRQFF
v_gene: TRBV2; j_gene: TRBJ2-3; abundance: NA; d_gene: TRBD1; CDR3nt: TGTGCCAGCTTAGGGTGGAGACAGGGGTCAGATACGCAGTATTTT; CDR3aa: CASLGWRQGSDTQYF
v_gene: TRBV11-1; j_gene: TRBJ2-6; abundance: NA; d_gene: TRBD1; CDR3nt: TGTGCCAGCAGCTCGGGACAGGGGGTTGGGGCCAACGTCCTGACTTTC; CDR3aa: CASSSGQGVGANVLTF
v_gene: TRBV6-5; j_gene: TRBJ1-2; abundance: NA; d_gene: NA; CDR3nt: TGTGCCAGCAGACCAAAACAGGGAGCAAACTATGGCTACACCTTC; CDR3aa: CASRPKQGANYGYTF
v_gene: TRBV7-7; j_gene: TRBJ2-7; abundance: few; d_gene: TRBD2; CDR3nt: TGTGCTAGCAGCTTAGCTGTGGGGGGGAACGGCGAGCAGTACTTC; CDR3aa: CASSLAVGGNGEQYF
v_gene: TRBV7-3; j_gene: TRBJ2-3; abundance: NA; d_gene: NA; CDR3nt: TGTGCCAGCAGCTCGCGGTTAGTGGATACGCAGTATTTT; CDR3aa: CASSSRLVDTQYF
v_gene: TRBV4-1; j_gene: TRBJ2-2; abundance: NA; d_gene: NA; CDR3nt: TGCGCCAGCACCGGCCACCAGGAGGTACGGACCGGGGAGCTGTTTTTT; CDR3aa: CASTGHQEVRTGELFF
v_gene: TRBV4-1; j_gene: TRBJ2-4; abundance: NA; d_gene: NA; CDR3nt: TGCGCCAGCAGCAGGGTAGGGGGAGAGGCCAAAAACATTCAGTACTTC; CDR3aa: CASSRVGGEAKNIQYF
v_gene: TRBV30; j_gene: TRBJ2-3; abundance: NA; d_gene: NA; CDR3nt: TGTGCCTGGAGTCGAGTTTGGACTAGCACAGATACGCAGTATTTT; CDR3aa: CAWSRVWTSTDTQYF
v_gene: TRBV7-2; j_gene: TRBJ1-2; abundance: NA; d_gene: NA; CDR3nt: TGTGCCAGCAGCCCGCAGAACTATGGCTACACCTTC; CDR3aa: CASSPQNYGYTF
v_gene: TRBV5-8; j_gene: TRBJ2-6; abundance: NA; d_gene: NA; CDR3nt: TGTGCCAGCAGCTTGGCCGGCAGGGGGGAAAGTGGGGCCAACGTCCTGACTTTC; CDR3aa: CASSLAGRGESGANVLTF
v_gene: TRBV7-2; j_gene: TRBJ1-5; abundance: NA; d_gene: NA; CDR3nt: TGTGCCAGCAGCTTATACGCGAGGGGGAGAAAGGATCAGCCCCAGCATTTT; CDR3aa: CASSLYARGRKDQPQHF
v_gene: TRBV7-2; j_gene: TRBJ1-2; abundance: NA; d_gene: TRBD1; CDR3nt: TGTGCCAGCAGCTTGGGACAGACCTATGGCTACACCTTC; CDR3aa: CASSLGQTYGYTF
v_gene: TRBV9; j_gene: TRBJ2-5; abundance: NA; d_gene: TRBD2; CDR3nt: TGTGCCAGCAGCGTAGTGAGTAGCGGGGGGCCGGGACGGGAGACCCAGTACTTC; CDR3aa: CASSVVSSGGPGRETQYF